These 17 T cell receptor beta chains originate from one sample sequenced in a study of blood T cells in healthy people across ages (dated by TCRdb to the mid-2010s). The library was generated by 5' RACE. The run used an Illumina HiSeq 2500. The second PCR ran for roughly 7 to 12 cycles and used a J-beta primer mix along with a sample-barcoded 5' primer. In-frame beta chains were kept once TCRdb had trimmed the public reads at Q25 with fastp and called clones with MiXCR. Records with the same CDR3 protein are collapsed into one entry carrying the most frequent genes and DNA. The sample table holds roughly 800,000 distinct CDR3 sequences, of which about 62% were seen once. The ten largest clonotypes hold roughly 20% of the sample. Sequencing was carried out using blood. These TCRs come from a man aged 25 to 40 in good health.

This chain uses TRBV13 with TRBJ2-5; 8 nucleotides agree with TRBD1. The J call could be wrong; TRBJ2-7 is a better fit for the DNA end. The CDR3 covers 15 residues. The V gene's germline CDR1 is PRHDT and CDR2 FYEKMQ (reference sequence). CDR3 loop: CASSSIRDRIYEQYF. The CDR3 nucleotides read TGTGCCAGCAGCTCCATCCGGGACAGGATCTACGAGCAGTACTTC.

V usage is TRBV18 and J usage is TRBJ2-1; D uncertain. This CDR3 is built from 15 residues. Trimming pared 5 bases from V and 0 bases from J, leaving 11 bases between. Germline CDR1 reads KGHSH; CDR2 reads LQKENI. CDR3 protein: CASSTRWSSYNEQFF. CDR3 bases: TGTGCCAGCTCAACCCGTTGGAGCTCCTACAATGAGCAGTTCTTC.

The chain couples TRBV5-4 to TRBJ2-5, with D tentatively TRBD2 (5 bases). The CDR3 runs to 14 residues. Per the germline V gene, CDR1 is SGHNT and CDR2 is YYREEE (reference sequence). V was trimmed by 4 bases and J by 5 bases, leaving 15 bases between them. The CDR3 nucleotides read TGTGCCAGCAGCCAGCAGGAGGCCGGGGAGACCCAGTACTTC. Amino acid sequence: CASSQQEAGETQYF.

The V call is TRBV12-3 or TRBV12-4, the J call TRBJ1-2; D perhaps matches TRBD1 (5 bases). Trimming pared 7 bases from V and 8 bases from J, leaving 14 bases between. This CDR3 contains 12 residues. This chain's CDR3 is CASTWGGYGYTF. The CDR3 bases are TGTGCCAGCACCTGGGGGGGTTACGGCTACACCTTC.

The chain is built from TRBV29-1 and TRBJ2-7, with D possibly TRBD2 on 5 matching bases. The J call may be faulty, since TRBJ2-5 better matches the DNA end. The CDR3 contains 12 residues. Germline CDR1 reads SQVTM; CDR2 reads ANQGSEA. The CDR3 DNA is TGCAGCGTTTACGACGGGATGGAGACCCAGTACTTC. This sequence encodes CSVYDGMETQYF.

This clonotype has only a few counts. The gene calls are TRBV7-6 and TRBJ2-1; 8 bases fit TRBD1. Germline assignment: CDR1 SGHVS and CDR2 FNYEAQ. This CDR3 contains 15 residues. V shed 2 bases, J shed 7 bases, and the junction held 7 bases outside the gene matches. The chain's CDR3 is CASSLLTGDGNEQFF. In nucleotides, the CDR3 is TGTGCCAGCAGCTTACTGACAGGGGATGGAAATGAGCAGTTCTTC.

This clonotype was observed a few times. The chain links TRBV20-1 to TRBJ2-1; possible D gene TRBD2, 6 bases. CDR1 is DFQATT and CDR2 is SNEGSKA in the germline V gene (reference sequence). The CDR3 loop spans 12 amino acids. Trimming left V 3 bases short and J 4 bases short, with 7 bases between. DNA for the CDR3: TGCAGTGCTAGGGCGGGGTACAATGAGCAGTTCTTC. Amino acid sequence: CSARAGYNEQFF.

The chain couples TRBV3-1 to TRBJ2-5; no firm D call. CDR1 LGHDT and CDR2 YNNKEL come from the germline V gene (reference sequence). Between the trimmed V and J ends, which lost 4 bases and 4 bases, there was a span of 16 bases. This CDR3 is built from 15 residues. CDR3 in amino acids: CASSPRTVRAETQYF. The CDR3 bases are TGTGCCAGCAGCCCCAGGACGGTTCGGGCAGAGACCCAGTACTTC.

The V gene is TRBV12-3 or TRBV12-4, the J gene TRBJ1-2, with a weak D call TRBD1 (6 bases). V lost 3 bases to trimming and J lost 3 bases, with 14 bases between them. The CDR3 sequence is 15 residues long. The CDR3 bases are TGTGCCAGCAGTTTTCAGGGGACGGGGGACTATGGCTACACCTTC. Amino acids: CASSFQGTGDYGYTF.

V and J are TRBV5-1 and TRBJ2-1; 10 bases are a match to TRBD2. The V gene end was trimmed by 5 bases and the J gene end by 6 bases; junction bases not matched to a gene: 5. Germline CDR1 is SGHRS and CDR2 is YFSETQ. This CDR3 has 14 residues. CDR3 bases: TGCGCCAGCAGTGATGTAGCGGGAGGCAATGAGCAGTTCTTC. This codes for CASSDVAGGNEQFF.

This rearrangement joins TRBV20-1 to TRBJ2-3; 7 nucleotides agree with TRBD1. Germline CDR1 and CDR2: DFQATT and SNEGSKA (reference sequence). Unmatched junction bases numbered 7, after V lost 6 bases and J lost 4 bases. CDR3 size: 13 residues. The CDR3 sequence is CSAWDRKADTQYF. The CDR3 bases are TGCAGTGCCTGGGACAGAAAAGCAGATACGCAGTATTTT.

In its sample, this clonotype was seen a few times. V usage is TRBV2 and J usage is TRBJ1-5; 7 nucleotides match TRBD1. With 7 bases clipped from V and 0 bases from J, the junction kept 6 bases outside the gene matches. This CDR3 contains 15 residues. CDR1 SNHLY and CDR2 FYNNEI come from the germline V gene. The CDR3 reads CASTSDRASNQPQHF. The CDR3 DNA reads TGTGCCAGCACCTCCGACAGGGCTAGCAATCAGCCCCAGCATTTT.

This chain connects TRBV20-1 to TRBJ1-2; D remains unclear. From germline, CDR1 is DFQATT and CDR2 SNEGSKA (reference sequence). The CDR3 has 14 amino acids. Trimming removed 7 bases from V and 0 bases from J, with 15 bases in between. DNA for the CDR3: TGCAGTGTGCCGACACCTGTAGCTAACTATGGCTACACCTTC. Its translation is CSVPTPVANYGYTF.

This clonotype occurred a few times. Since a much larger clone is just one base distant, this may be a read error. This chain uses TRBV27 with TRBJ2-7; TRBD1 aligns across 12 bases. The CDR3 sequence is 14 residues long. The trim removed 2 bases at V and 5 bases at J, leaving 1 base unmatched. From germline, CDR1 is MNHEY and CDR2 SMNVEV (reference sequence). Written as DNA, the CDR3 is TGTGCCAGCAGTTTAGGGACAGGGGGCCACGAGCAGTACTTC. It specifies CASSLGTGGHEQYF.

The rearrangement links TRBV25-1 to TRBJ1-2; 10 nucleotides line up with TRBD1. The CDR3 sequence is 14 residues long. The germline CDR1 and CDR2 sequences are MGHDK and SYGVNS. Trimming removed 4 bases from V and 4 bases from J; junction bases left unmatched: 3. The CDR3 protein is CASSGGTGVYGYTF. The CDR3 nucleotides read TGTGCCAGCAGTGGTGGGACAGGGGTCTATGGCTACACCTTC.

The table lists this clonotype with a few counts. This chain connects TRBV5-1 to TRBJ2-7; the match to TRBD2 covers 11 bases. Germline trimming cut 0 bases from V and 4 bases from J; bases unmatched to any gene: 6. CDR1 and CDR2 (germline): SGHRS, YFSETQ. This CDR3 comprises 16 residues. The CDR3 protein is CASSLGETSGIYEQYF. In DNA, the CDR3 is TGCGCCAGCAGCTTGGGGGAGACTAGCGGGATTTACGAGCAGTACTTC. Full variable domain (missing parts from reference TRBV5-1 and TRBJ2-7): KAGVTQTPRYLIKTRGQQVTLSCSPISGHRSVSWYQQTPGQGLQFLFEYFSETQRNKGNFPGRFSGRQFSNSRSEMNVSTLELGDSALYLCASSLGETSGIYEQYFGPGTRLTVT.

Concerning this clonotype itself: A much larger clonotype is one base distant, so this may be a read error. The rearrangement joins TRBV4-1 to TRBJ2-6, with a possible D match to TRBD1 (5 bases). This CDR3 has 16 residues. Germline values: CDR1 MGHRA, CDR2 YSYEKL. The CDR3 protein is CASSRQGFSRANVLTF. The CDR3 nucleotides read TGCGCCAGCAGCCGCCAGGGATTCTCTAGGGCCAACGTCCTGACTTTC.